This T cell receptor (beta chain) was documented in a study of regulatory T cells in long-lasting Graves disease. This clonotype was counted ten times or more. Time point meaning: newly diagnosed GD, antithyroid drugs for less than 3 months. Construction of the TCR library relied on RNA isolated from PBMCs. To make TCR beta libraries, researchers used iRepertoire HTBI primers and Arm-PCR of CDR3 regions. TCRdb fed the multiplex PCR reads into MiXCR, producing one record per CDR3 protein. The sample lists about 210,000 distinct CDR3 sequences, roughly 18% seen once, with approximately 10% in the top ten. This CDR3 is 13 amino acids long. V lost 7 bases and J 5 bases, leaving 14 bases between the germline ends. Germline CDR1 is SNHLY and CDR2 is FYNNEI. These sequences were also reported in another study, on T cells in Graves' hyperthyroidism and ophthalmopathy. This second study says: HTBI primers were employed in a first-round RT-PCR of the TCR CDR3.

The sample in question was peripheral blood mononuclear cells (PBMCs), obtained at new diagnosis, from a patient treated with antithyroid drugs. This receptor was identified in a woman aged 25-40 years with Graves disease. J is TRBJ2-5 and V is TRBV2; D unresolved. As DNA, the CDR3 is TGTGCCAGCAATCTGAACCATAGGGAGACCCAGTACTTC. Amino acids: CASNLNHRETQYF.